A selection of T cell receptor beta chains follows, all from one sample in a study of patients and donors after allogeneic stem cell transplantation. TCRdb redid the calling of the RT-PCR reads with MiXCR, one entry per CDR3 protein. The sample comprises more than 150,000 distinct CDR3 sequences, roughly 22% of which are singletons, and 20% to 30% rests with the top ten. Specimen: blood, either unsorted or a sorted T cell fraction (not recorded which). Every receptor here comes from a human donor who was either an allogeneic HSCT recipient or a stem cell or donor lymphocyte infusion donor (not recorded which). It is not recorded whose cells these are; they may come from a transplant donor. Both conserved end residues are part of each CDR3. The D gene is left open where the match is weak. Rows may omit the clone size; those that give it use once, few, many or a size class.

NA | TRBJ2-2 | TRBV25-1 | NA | CASSEYRNTGELFF | TGTGCCAGCAGTGAATACAGGAACACCGGGGAGCTGTTTTTT
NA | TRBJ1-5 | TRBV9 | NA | CASSVDANQPQHF | TGTGCCAGCAGCGTAGACGCAAATCAGCCCCAGCATTTT
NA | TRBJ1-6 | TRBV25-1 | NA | CASSEEGYSPLHF | TGTGCCAGCAGTGAGGAGGGTTATTCACCCCTCCACTTT
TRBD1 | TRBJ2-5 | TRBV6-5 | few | CASSYSRDRGRETQYF | TGTGCCAGCAGTTACTCGAGGGACAGGGGACGAGAGACCCAGTACTTC
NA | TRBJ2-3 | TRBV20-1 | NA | CSARRFGGEYADTQYF | TGCAGTGCTAGAAGGTTTGGCGGAGAGTACGCAGATACGCAGTATTTT
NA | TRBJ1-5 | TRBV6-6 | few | CASSYFFRGIFYYSNQPQHF | TGTGCCAGCAGTTACTTTTTCCGGGGTATTTTCTACTATAGCAATCAGCCCCAGCATTTT
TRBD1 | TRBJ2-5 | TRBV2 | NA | CASRRQGALETQYF | TGTGCCAGCCGTAGACAGGGGGCATTGGAGACCCAGTACTTC
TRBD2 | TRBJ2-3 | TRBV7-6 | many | CASSRAGGTDTQYF | TGTGCCAGCAGTCGGGCGGGGGGGACAGATACGCAGTATTTT
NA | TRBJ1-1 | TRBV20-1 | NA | CSARDPRNEGEAFF | TGCAGTGCTAGAGATCCCAGAAACGAAGGTGAAGCTTTCTTT
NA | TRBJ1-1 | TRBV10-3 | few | CAISVGGPGTEAFF | TGTGCCATCAGTGTCGGGGGGCCGGGAACTGAAGCTTTCTTT
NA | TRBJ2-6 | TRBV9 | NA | CASSVRRSGANVLTF | TGTGCCAGCAGCGTCCGGCGCTCTGGGGCCAACGTCCTGACTTTC
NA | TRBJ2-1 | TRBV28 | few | CASSSGVYGEQFF | TGTGCCAGCAGTTCGGGAGTCTATGGGGAGCAGTTCTTC
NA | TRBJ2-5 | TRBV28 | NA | CASRRQETQYF | TGTGCCAGCAGGAGACAAGAGACCCAGTACTTC
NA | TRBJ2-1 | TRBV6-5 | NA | CASSYYWGDCEQFF | TGTGCCAGCAGTTACTATTGGGGGGATTGTGAGCAGTTCTTC
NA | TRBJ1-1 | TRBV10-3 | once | CAISPRAFDLLNTEAFF | TGTGCCATCAGTCCCCGGGCCTTCGACCTGCTAAACACTGAAGCTTTCTTT
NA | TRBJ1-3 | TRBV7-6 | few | CASSLEAGSGNTIYF | TGTGCCAGCAGCTTAGAGGCGGGATCTGGAAACACCATATATTTT
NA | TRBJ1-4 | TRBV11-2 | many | CASSPPMGAHLNEKLFF | TGTGCCAGCAGCCCCCCGATGGGGGCCCATCTTAATGAAAAACTGTTTTTT
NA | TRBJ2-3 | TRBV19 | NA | CASSMGTGFTDTQYF | TGTGCCAGTAGTATGGGGACTGGATTTACAGATACGCAGTATTTT
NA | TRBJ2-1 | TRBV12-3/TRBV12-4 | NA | CASSLPPGSSYNEQFF | TGTGCCAGCAGTTTACCCCCAGGGAGCTCCTACAATGAGCAGTTCTTC
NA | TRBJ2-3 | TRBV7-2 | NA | CASSLGVATDTQYF | TGTGCCAGCAGCTTAGGGGTAGCCACAGATACGCAGTATTTT
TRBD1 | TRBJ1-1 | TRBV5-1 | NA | CASSLAGGREAFF | TGCGCCAGCAGCTTGGCAGGGGGTAGGGAAGCTTTCTTT
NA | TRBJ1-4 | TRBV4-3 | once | CASSQEGPATNEKLFF | TGCGCCAGCAGCCAAGAGGGGCCTGCAACTAATGAAAAACTGTTTTTT
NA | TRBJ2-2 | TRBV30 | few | CAWGGPSGTGELFF | TGTGCCTGGGGGGGGCCTTCTGGCACCGGGGAGCTGTTTTTT
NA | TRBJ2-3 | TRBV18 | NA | CASSTRQSTDTQYF | TGTGCCAGCTCAACGCGCCAAAGCACAGATACGCAGTATTTT
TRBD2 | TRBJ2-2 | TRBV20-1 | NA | CSGHGGTNTGELFF | TGCAGTGGCCACGGGGGGACGAACACCGGGGAGCTGTTTTTT
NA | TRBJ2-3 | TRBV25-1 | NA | CASSEGASTDTQYF | TGTGCCAGCAGTGAAGGGGCTAGCACAGATACGCAGTATTTT
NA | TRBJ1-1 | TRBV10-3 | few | CAISESSITGTEAFF | TGTGCCATCAGTGAGTCTTCGATAACGGGCACTGAAGCTTTCTTT
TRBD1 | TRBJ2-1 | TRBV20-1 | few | CSAPDRADNEQFF | TGCAGTGCCCCCGACAGGGCAGACAATGAGCAGTTCTTC
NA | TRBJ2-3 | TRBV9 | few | CASSLNSDTQYF | TGTGCCAGCAGCCTAAACTCAGATACGCAGTATTTT
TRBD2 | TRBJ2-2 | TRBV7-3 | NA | CASSLTLAGGNTGELFF | TGTGCCAGCAGCTTAACGTTAGCGGGAGGGAACACCGGGGAGCTGTTTTTT
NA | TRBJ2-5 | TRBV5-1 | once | CASSSEGSGEETQYF | TGCGCCAGCAGCTCCGAGGGGTCGGGGGAGGAGACCCAGTACTTC
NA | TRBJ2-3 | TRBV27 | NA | CASSTQNTDTQYF | TGTGCCAGCAGTACCCAGAACACAGATACGCAGTATTTT
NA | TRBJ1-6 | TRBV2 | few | CASRRGSPLHF | TGTGCCAGCCGCCGGGGTTCACCCCTCCACTTT
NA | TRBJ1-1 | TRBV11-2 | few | CASSLVVNRDFNTEAFF | TGTGCCAGCAGCTTAGTGGTCAACCGGGACTTTAACACTGAAGCTTTCTTT
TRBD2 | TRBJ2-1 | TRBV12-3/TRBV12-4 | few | CASSLAGGDNEQFF | TGTGCCAGCAGTTTGGCGGGGGGCGACAATGAGCAGTTCTTC
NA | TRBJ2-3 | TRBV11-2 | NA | CASSQGLFPDTQYF | TGTGCCAGCAGCCAAGGGTTGTTTCCAGATACGCAGTATTTT
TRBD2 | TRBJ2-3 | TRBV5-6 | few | CASSTGLAGGPDTQYF | TGTGCCAGCAGCACAGGACTAGCGGGGGGCCCAGATACGCAGTATTTT
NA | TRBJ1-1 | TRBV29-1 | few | CSVGDSEAFF | TGCAGCGTGGGGGACTCTGAAGCTTTCTTT
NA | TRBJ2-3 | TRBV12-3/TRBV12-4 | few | CASEGFTDTQYF | TGTGCCAGCGAGGGGTTCACAGATACGCAGTATTTT
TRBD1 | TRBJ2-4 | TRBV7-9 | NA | CASSLSGQGGVDAKNIQYF | TGTGCCAGCAGCTTAAGCGGACAGGGTGGGGTGGATGCCAAAAACATTCAGTACTTC
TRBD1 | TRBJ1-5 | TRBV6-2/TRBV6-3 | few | CASSYQDRGTSNQPQHF | TGTGCCAGCAGTTACCAGGACAGGGGGACTAGCAATCAGCCCCAGCATTTT
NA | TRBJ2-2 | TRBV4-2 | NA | CASSWARGGVTGELFF | TGTGCCAGCAGCTGGGCGCGGGGTGGAGTCACCGGGGAGCTGTTTTTT
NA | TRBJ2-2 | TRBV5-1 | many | CASSLGGTNTGELFF | TGCGCCAGCAGCTTGGGAGGGACGAACACCGGGGAGCTGTTTTTT
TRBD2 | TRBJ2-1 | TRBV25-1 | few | CASSRRGSGKRNEQFF | TGTGCCAGCAGCCGCCGGGGTAGCGGGAAAAGAAATGAGCAGTTCTTC
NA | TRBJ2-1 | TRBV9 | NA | CASSVDPLSYNEQFF | TGTGCCAGCAGCGTAGACCCCCTTAGCTACAATGAGCAGTTCTTC
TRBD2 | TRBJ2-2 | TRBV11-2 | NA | CASSLPAGTSGPTGELFF | TGTGCCAGCAGTCTTCCCGCCGGGACTAGCGGACCAACCGGGGAGCTGTTTTTT
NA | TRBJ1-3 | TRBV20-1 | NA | CSADDAAGGNTIYF | TGCAGTGCTGACGACGCGGCGGGCGGTAACACCATATATTTT
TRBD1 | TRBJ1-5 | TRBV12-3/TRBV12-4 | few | CASSFIPGTGGNQPQHF | TGTGCCAGCAGTTTTATCCCCGGGACAGGGGGGAATCAGCCCCAGCATTTT